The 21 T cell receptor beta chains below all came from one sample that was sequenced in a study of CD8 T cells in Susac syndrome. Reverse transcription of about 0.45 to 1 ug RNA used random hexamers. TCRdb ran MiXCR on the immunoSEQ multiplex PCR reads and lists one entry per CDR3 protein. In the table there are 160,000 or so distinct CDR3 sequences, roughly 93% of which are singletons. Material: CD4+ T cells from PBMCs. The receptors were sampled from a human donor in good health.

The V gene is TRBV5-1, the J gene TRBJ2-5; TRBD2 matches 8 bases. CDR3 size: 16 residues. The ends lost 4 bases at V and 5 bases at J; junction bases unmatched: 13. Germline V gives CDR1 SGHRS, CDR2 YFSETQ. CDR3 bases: TGCGCCAGCAGCCCCTCGGGACTAGGGAGCCGGGAGACCCAGTACTTC. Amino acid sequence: CASSPSGLGSRETQYF.

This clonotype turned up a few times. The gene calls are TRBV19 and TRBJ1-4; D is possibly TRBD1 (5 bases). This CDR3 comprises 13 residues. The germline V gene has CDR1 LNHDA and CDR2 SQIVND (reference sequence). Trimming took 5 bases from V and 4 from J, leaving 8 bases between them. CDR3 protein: CASSPQGNEKLFF. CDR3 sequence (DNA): TGTGCCAGTAGTCCCCAGGGTAATGAAAAACTGTTTTTT.

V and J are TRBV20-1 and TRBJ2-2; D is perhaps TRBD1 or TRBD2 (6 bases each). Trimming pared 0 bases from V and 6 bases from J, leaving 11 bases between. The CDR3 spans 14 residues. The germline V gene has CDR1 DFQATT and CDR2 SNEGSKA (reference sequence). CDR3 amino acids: CSARDGGRAGELFF. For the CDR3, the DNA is TGCAGTGCTAGAGATGGGGGGCGGGCCGGGGAGCTGTTTTTT.

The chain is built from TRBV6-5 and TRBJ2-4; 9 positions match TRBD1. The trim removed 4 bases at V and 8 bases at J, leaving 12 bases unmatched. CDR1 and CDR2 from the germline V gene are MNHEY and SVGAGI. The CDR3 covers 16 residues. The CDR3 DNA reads TGTGCCAGCAGTTCGGATACCGGGACAGGGAGGGACATTCAGTACTTC. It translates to CASSSDTGTGRDIQYF.

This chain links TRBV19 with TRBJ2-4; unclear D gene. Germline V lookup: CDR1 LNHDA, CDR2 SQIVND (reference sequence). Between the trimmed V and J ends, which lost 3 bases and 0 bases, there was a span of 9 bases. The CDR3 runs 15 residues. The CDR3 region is CASSMTNLAKNIQYF. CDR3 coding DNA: TGTGCCAGTAGTATGACGAACCTAGCCAAAAACATTCAGTACTTC. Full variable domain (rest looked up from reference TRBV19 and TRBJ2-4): DGGITQSPKYLFRKEGQNVTLSCEQNLNHDAMYWYRQDPGQGLRLIYYSQIVNDFQKGDIAEGYSVSREKKESFPLTVTSAQKNPTAFYLCASSMTNLAKNIQYFGAGTRLSVL.

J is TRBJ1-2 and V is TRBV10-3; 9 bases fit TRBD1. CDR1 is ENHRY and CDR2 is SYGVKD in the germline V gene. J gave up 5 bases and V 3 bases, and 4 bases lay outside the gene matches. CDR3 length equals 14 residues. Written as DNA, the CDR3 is TGTGCCATCAGTGAAAGACAGGGGGAGTATGGCTACACCTTC. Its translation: CAISERQGEYGYTF.

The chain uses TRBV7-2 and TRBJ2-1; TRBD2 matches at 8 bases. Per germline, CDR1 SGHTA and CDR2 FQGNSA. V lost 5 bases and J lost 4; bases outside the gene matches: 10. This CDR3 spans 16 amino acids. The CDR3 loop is CASSPPGGGLYNEQFF. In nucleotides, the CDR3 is TGTGCCAGCAGCCCACCGGGGGGGGGCCTTTACAATGAGCAGTTCTTC. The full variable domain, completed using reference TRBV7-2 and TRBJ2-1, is GAGVSQSPSNKVTEKGKDVELRCDPISGHTALYWYRQSLGQGLEFLIYFQGNSAPDKSGLPSDRFSAERTGGSVSTLTIQRTQQEDSAVYLCASSPPGGGLYNEQFFGPGTRLTVL.

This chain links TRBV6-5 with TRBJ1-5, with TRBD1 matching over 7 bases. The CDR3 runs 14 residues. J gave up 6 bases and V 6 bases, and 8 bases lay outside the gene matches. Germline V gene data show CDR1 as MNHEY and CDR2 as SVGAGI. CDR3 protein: CASRDRVNGQPQHF. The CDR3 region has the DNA TGTGCCAGCAGAGACAGGGTGAATGGTCAGCCCCAGCATTTT.

CDR3 amino acids: CASSPGSGGANEQFF. The CDR3 region has the DNA TGCGCCAGCAGCCCGGGGAGCGGGGGGGCCAATGAGCAGTTCTTC. The V call is TRBV5-1, the J call TRBJ2-1; 10 bases fit TRBD2. Germline V gives CDR1 SGHRS, CDR2 YFSETQ. This CDR3 is 15 amino acids long. With 4 bases clipped from V and 6 bases from J, the junction kept 7 bases outside the gene matches.

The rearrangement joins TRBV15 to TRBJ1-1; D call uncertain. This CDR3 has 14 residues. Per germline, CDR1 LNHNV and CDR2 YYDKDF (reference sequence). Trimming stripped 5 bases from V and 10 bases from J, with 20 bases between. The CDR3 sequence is CATSPPASHPIAFF. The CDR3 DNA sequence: TGTGCCACCAGCCCCCCGGCGAGCCACCCGATAGCTTTCTTT.

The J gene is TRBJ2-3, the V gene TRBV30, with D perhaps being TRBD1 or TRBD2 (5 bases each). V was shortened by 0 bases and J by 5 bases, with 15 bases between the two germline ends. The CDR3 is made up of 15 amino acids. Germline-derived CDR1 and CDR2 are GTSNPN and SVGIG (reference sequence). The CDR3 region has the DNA TGTGCCTGGAGTGTCCAGGGACCCTTACGAGATACGCAGTATTTT. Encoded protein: CAWSVQGPLRDTQYF.

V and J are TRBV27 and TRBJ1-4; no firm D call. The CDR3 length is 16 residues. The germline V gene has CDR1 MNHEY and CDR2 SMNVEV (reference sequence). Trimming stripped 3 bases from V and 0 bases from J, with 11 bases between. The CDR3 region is CASSFTPGATNEKLFF. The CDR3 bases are TGTGCCAGCAGTTTCACCCCTGGGGCAACTAATGAAAAACTGTTTTTT.

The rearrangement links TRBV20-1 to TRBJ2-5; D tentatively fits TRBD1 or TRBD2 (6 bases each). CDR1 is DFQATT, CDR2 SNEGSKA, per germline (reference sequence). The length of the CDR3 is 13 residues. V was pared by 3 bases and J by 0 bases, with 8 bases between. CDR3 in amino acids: CSASGGHQETQYF. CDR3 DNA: TGCAGTGCTAGCGGGGGCCACCAAGAGACCCAGTACTTC.

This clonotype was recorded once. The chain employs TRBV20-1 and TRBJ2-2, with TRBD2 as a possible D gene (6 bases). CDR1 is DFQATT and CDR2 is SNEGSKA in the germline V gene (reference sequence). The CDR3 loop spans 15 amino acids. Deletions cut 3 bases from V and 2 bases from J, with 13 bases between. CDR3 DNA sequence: TGCAGTGCTAGCCCTACTAGCTCCAACACCGGGGAGCTGTTTTTT. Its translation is CSASPTSSNTGELFF.

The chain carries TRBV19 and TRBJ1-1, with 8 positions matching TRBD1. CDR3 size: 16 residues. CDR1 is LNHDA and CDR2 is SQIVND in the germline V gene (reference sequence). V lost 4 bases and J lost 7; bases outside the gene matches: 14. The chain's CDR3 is CASSTLNTGGSYEAFF. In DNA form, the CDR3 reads TGTGCCAGTAGTACCCTCAACACAGGGGGATCCTATGAAGCTTTCTTT.

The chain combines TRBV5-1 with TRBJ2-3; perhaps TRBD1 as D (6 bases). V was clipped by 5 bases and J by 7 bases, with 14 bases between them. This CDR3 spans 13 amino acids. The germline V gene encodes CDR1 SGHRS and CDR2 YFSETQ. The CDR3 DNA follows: TGCGCCAGCAGGGCCGAAACAGGGAATACGCAGTATTTT. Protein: CASRAETGNTQYF.

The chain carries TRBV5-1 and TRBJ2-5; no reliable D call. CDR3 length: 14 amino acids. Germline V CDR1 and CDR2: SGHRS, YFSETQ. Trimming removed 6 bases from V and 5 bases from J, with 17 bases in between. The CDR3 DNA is TGCGCCAGCACCTCTACGGAAGTAGTGGAGACCCAGTACTTC. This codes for CASTSTEVVETQYF.

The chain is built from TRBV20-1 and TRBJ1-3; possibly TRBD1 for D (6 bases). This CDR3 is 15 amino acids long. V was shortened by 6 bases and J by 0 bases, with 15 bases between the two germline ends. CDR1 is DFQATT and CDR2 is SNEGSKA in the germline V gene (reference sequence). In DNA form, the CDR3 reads TGCAGTGCCCGACAGGACGGATACTCTGGAAACACCATATATTTT. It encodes CSARQDGYSGNTIYF.

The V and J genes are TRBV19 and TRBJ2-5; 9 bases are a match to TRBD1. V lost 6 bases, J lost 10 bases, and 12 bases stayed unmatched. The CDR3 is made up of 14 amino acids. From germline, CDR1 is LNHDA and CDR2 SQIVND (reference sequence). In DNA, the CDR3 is TGTGCCAGTAGCTTACAGGGGGCCCCGAAAATCCAGTACTTC. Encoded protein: CASSLQGAPKIQYF.

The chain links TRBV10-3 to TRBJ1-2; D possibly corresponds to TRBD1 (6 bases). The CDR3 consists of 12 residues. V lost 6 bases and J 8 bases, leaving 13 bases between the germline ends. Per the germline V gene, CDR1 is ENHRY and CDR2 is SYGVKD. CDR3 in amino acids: CAISPTGGGYTF. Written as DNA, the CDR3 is TGTGCCATCAGCCCGACAGGCGGAGGCTACACCTTC.

CDR3 loop: CSAHRGSNQPQHF. The CDR3 coding sequence is TGCAGTGCCCACAGGGGGTCCAATCAGCCCCAGCATTTT. V usage is TRBV20-1 and J usage is TRBJ1-5; 8 nucleotides align to TRBD1. The J segment lost 3 bases and the V segment lost 6 bases, leaving 4 bases of the junction unmatched. This CDR3 has 13 amino acids. Germline V gives CDR1 DFQATT, CDR2 SNEGSKA (reference sequence).